The rows below give T cell receptor beta chains drawn from one sample of a study of blood T cell repertoires in COVID-19. Using immunoSEQ multiplex PCR, the repertoire was profiled, and TCRdb retains in-frame clones only, with some absent. The sample holds about 250,000 clones; 81% are singletons and the top ten take 7.5% to 9%. Source material: peripheral blood. The receptor source for this set is a woman of 80 years or more with acute or convalescent COVID-19. CDR3s include the opening cysteine and the closing phenylalanine or tryptophan. The order of the fields is J gene, D gene, V gene, clone size, CDR3 DNA, CDR3 protein. D genes are given only for firm matches. Rows may omit the clone size; those that give it use once, few, many or a size class.

J: TRBJ1-3
D: NA
V: TRBV5-1
size: NA
DNA: TGCGCCAGCAGCTTGGGACAAGTCTCTGGAAACACCATATATTTT
CDR3: CASSLGQVSGNTIYF

J: TRBJ1-4
D: TRBD1
V: TRBV7-9
size: few
DNA: TGTGCCAGCAGGGGAAGAGCACAGGGGGCAAATTTGGCTAATGAAAAACTGTTTTTT
CDR3: CASRGRAQGANLANEKLFF

J: TRBJ1-1
D: TRBD1
V: TRBV10-3
size: NA
DNA: TGTGCCATCAGTGGGAAGGGGGCTTTAAAGAACACTGAAGCTTTCTTT
CDR3: CAISGKGALKNTEAFF

J: TRBJ2-7
D: NA
V: TRBV5-4
size: NA
DNA: TGTGCCAGCAGCTTGCTGTCGGGGATTCCCTACGAGCAGTACTTC
CDR3: CASSLLSGIPYEQYF

J: TRBJ1-1
D: TRBD1
V: TRBV19
size: NA
DNA: TGTGCCAGCCCGGGTTTAAGATTCACAGGGGGCGATTGGGGCACTGAAGCTTTCTTT
CDR3: CASPGLRFTGGDWGTEAFF

J: TRBJ2-3
D: NA
V: TRBV5-1
size: NA
DNA: TGCGCCAGCAGCTTAGAAAGGGGCCCTGATACGCAGTATTTT
CDR3: CASSLERGPDTQYF

J: TRBJ2-1
D: TRBD1
V: TRBV11-2
size: NA
DNA: TGTGCCAGCGACAGGGATTGGGACAATGAGCAGTTCTTC
CDR3: CASDRDWDNEQFF

J: TRBJ2-2
D: NA
V: TRBV11-2
size: once
DNA: TGTGCCAGCAGCTTAGTTCGGGACACGAACACCGGGGAGCTGTTTTTT
CDR3: CASSLVRDTNTGELFF

J: TRBJ1-4
D: TRBD1
V: TRBV4-1
size: few
DNA: TGCGCCAGCAGCCAATACGGACAGGGAGATGAAAAACTGTTTTTT
CDR3: CASSQYGQGDEKLFF

J: TRBJ1-2
D: TRBD1
V: TRBV11-2
size: many
DNA: TGTGCCAGCAGCTTTGCAGGGGGCTATGGCTACACCTTC
CDR3: CASSFAGGYGYTF

J: TRBJ2-2
D: NA
V: TRBV11-2
size: NA
DNA: TGTGCCAGCAGCTTTCTTACGGGAAGGAACACCGGGGAGCTGTTTTTT
CDR3: CASSFLTGRNTGELFF

J: TRBJ1-5
D: NA
V: TRBV6-1
size: few
DNA: TGTGCCAGCAGTGAACTGCAGGCTATTAATCAGCCCCAGCATTTT
CDR3: CASSELQAINQPQHF

J: TRBJ2-5
D: TRBD2
V: TRBV3-1/TRBV3-2
size: NA
DNA: TGTGCCAGCAGCCAGATTTCTAGCGGGAGTTTAGAGACCCAGTACTTC
CDR3: CASSQISSGSLETQYF